This T cell receptor (beta chain) came from a study of blood T cell repertoires in COVID-19. About the research overall: Acute and convalescent COVID-19 samples came from the United States, Italy and Spain. T cells, B-cell-depleted T cells, or PBMCs supplied cDNA or gDNA.

In the authors' methods: Amplification with reference gene primers provided the estimates of nucleated cell counts. Measured with immunoSEQ multiplex PCR; TCRdb has only the in-frame clones, and not every one. The V and J calls and clone size are taken from that table; D and trimming were inferred from the DNA. The table includes approximately 53,000 clones, roughly nine tenths detected once. Per germline, CDR1 SGHKS and CDR2 YYEKEE (reference sequence). V gave up 0 bases and J gave up 4 bases; unmatched junction bases: 2. This CDR3 contains 14 residues. The receptor's source is a human donor in a cohort sampled during active COVID-19. The J gene is TRBJ2-3, the V gene TRBV5-5, with 7 bases identical to TRBD2. The material sequenced was peripheral blood. The CDR3 protein is CASSLVLAADTQYF. DNA of the CDR3: TGTGCCAGCAGCTTGGTGCTAGCGGCAGATACGCAGTATTTT. The entire variable domain, with the rest obtained from reference TRBV5-5 and TRBJ2-3, is as follows: DAGVTQSPTHLIKTRGQQVTLRCSPISGHKSVSWYQQVLGQGPQFIFQYYEKEERGRGNFPDRFSARQFPNYSSELNVNALLLGDSALYLCASSLVLAADTQYFGPGTRLTVL.